Following are 3 T cell receptor beta chains from one sample sequenced in a study of T cell repertoires in cytomegalovirus infection. From the reads, TCRdb called clonotypes with MiXCR, one entry per CDR3 protein. The sample has around 770,000 distinct CDR3 sequences, almost 30% seen once; the top ten hold less than 15%. For these receptors, no antigen is known. The sample was cultured CD8+ T cells from PBMCs, taken from culture after CMV antigen stimulation. The receptors come from a human donor in good health (CMV status not recorded). Some clones in this sample may be carry-over from other donors' samples.

This clonotype was seen repeatedly, ten times or more. The chain links TRBV28 to TRBJ2-3, with TRBD2 matching over 10 bases. CDR3 length: 14 amino acids. CDR1 and CDR2 from the germline V gene are MDHEN and SYDVKM. Unmatched junction bases numbered 6, after V lost 11 bases and J lost 1 base. The chain's CDR3 is CAAAGTSGTDTQYF. The DNA for the CDR3 is TGTGCCGCGGCGGGGACTAGCGGCACAGATACGCAGTATTTT.

This clonotype appeared many times. This chain uses TRBV27 with TRBJ2-1; D might be TRBD1 (5 bases). The CDR3 spans 14 residues. Between the trimmed V and J ends, which lost 3 bases and 9 bases, there was a span of 15 bases. CDR1 and CDR2 (germline): MNHEY, SMNVEV (reference sequence). The DNA for the CDR3 is TGTGCCAGCAGTTTTCCCCCCCAGGGCGGTGAGCAGTTCTTC. This codes for CASSFPPQGGEQFF.

Concerning this clonotype itself: Relative to the germline gene, one junction end is altered; a read error may explain this. The genes are TRBV12-3 or TRBV12-4 and TRBJ2-2; a possible D gene is TRBD1 (6 bases). The CDR3 extends over 19 amino acids. Written as DNA, the CDR3 is TGTGCCTGCAGTTTACGGACAGTAACCTTTGCCCCGAACACCGGGGAGCTGTTTTTT. It specifies CACSLRTVTFAPNTGELFF.